This TCR beta chain emerged from a study of blood T cells in healthy people across ages. As for the study in general: When template switching was applied, about one barcoded beta molecule was captured per two T cells.

With a J-beta primer mix and a sample-barcoded 5' primer, a second PCR ran about 7 to 11 cycles. TCRdb used MiXCR to reprocess the 5' RACE reads, holding one entry per CDR3 protein. The data contain 800,000 or so distinct CDR3 sequences, 35% to 60% of them singletons. A note on this clonotype: What it recognizes is unknown.

General study results and limits: In older individuals, TCR beta diversity per million T cells was lower, falling roughly linearly with age. In these data, TCR beta diversity tracked strongly with naive T cell percentage.

The receptor comes from a man at least 80 years old in good health. Sequences were obtained from blood.

CDR3 sequence: CSTSNLGGAGEQYF. Here the CDR3 DNA reads TGCAGTACCTCAAACCTGGGAGGGGCGGGAGAGCAGTACTTC. The J gene is TRBJ2-7, the V gene TRBV20-1; 7 bases line up with TRBD2. Trimming cost V 8 bases and J 7 bases; bases outside gene matches: 17. Germline values: CDR1 DFQATT, CDR2 SNEGSKA (reference sequence). The CDR3 length is 14 residues.